The sequence of this T cell receptor beta chain was determined in a study of shared clonotypes between healthy human individuals. Background on the study: Researchers assigned three CD4 naive, three CD4 memory, two CD8 naive and one CD8 memory plate to each donor.

Study observations and caveats: Read depth was anticipated to influence clonotype sharing among donors.

Remarks on this clone: What it recognizes is unknown.

Only in-frame clones appear in the TCRdb table, and some are missing; sequencing was by immunoSEQ multiplex PCR. Of some 2,000,000 clones listed, nearly 97% are singletons. The sequence came from a man between 18 and 29 years old in good health. Sample: naive CD4+ T cells sorted from blood. The subset denotes: CD45RA+ positively selected.

The chain's CDR3 is CASSPVDTHYEQYF. CDR3 bases: TGTGCCAGCTCACCGGTGGACACCCACTACGAGCAGTACTTC. This sequence joins TRBV18 and TRBJ2-7; D might be TRBD1 (5 bases). This CDR3 has 14 residues. Trimming stripped 3 bases from V and 3 bases from J, with 12 bases between. CDR1 and CDR2 from the germline V gene are KGHSH and LQKENI.